These 9 T cell receptor beta chains originate from one sample sequenced in a study of T cell responses to AZD1222 COVID-19 vaccine. Only in-frame clones appear in the TCRdb table, and some are missing; sequencing was by immunoSEQ multiplex PCR. The sample consists of roughly 170,000 clones, around 88% of them appearing once. The starting material was peripheral blood, obtained on day 0 of AZD1222 vaccination. Source of these receptors: an adult in good health.

This chain joins TRBV3-1 (or the pseudogene TRBV3-2) and TRBJ2-5, with D perhaps TRBD2 (7 bases). V dropped 4 bases and J dropped 4 bases, with 13 bases sitting between them. CDR1 is LGHDT, CDR2 YNNKEL, per germline (reference sequence). The CDR3 totals 14 residues. CDR3 coding DNA: TGTGCCAGCAGCCTCCCGGGGGGCTCAGAGACCCAGTACTTC. Residues: CASSLPGGSETQYF.

This sequence joins TRBV28 and TRBJ2-2; D tentatively reads TRBD1 or TRBD2 (5 bases each). Trimming took off 6 bases at V and 2 bases at J, with 16 bases between the two ends. Germline assignment: CDR1 MDHEN and CDR2 SYDVKM. CDR3 length: 16 residues. CDR3 sequence reads: CASSLPGRVNTGELFF. Here the CDR3 DNA reads TGTGCCAGCAGCCTCCCGGGGCGCGTTAACACCGGGGAGCTGTTTTTT.

The chain links TRBV28 to TRBJ2-7; D might be TRBD1 or TRBD2, each matching 5 bases. Germline lookup yields CDR1 MDHEN and CDR2 SYDVKM. This CDR3 spans 15 amino acids. The V end was cut by 6 bases, the J end by 3 bases, with 18 bases between. The CDR3 spells CASRLIRDRNYEQYF. In DNA, the CDR3 is TGTGCCAGCAGACTCATCCGGGACCGCAACTACGAGCAGTACTTC.

In DNA form, the CDR3 reads TGTGCCAGCAGTTACTCACAAAGCAGGACAGATACGCAGTATTTT. This gives the protein CASSYSQSRTDTQYF. This sequence joins TRBV6-2 or TRBV6-3 and TRBJ2-3; D not certain. CDR3 length: 15 amino acids. V dropped 0 bases and J dropped 3 bases, with 10 bases sitting between them. In germline, CDR1 is MNHEY, CDR2 SVGEGT.

The gene calls are TRBV28 and TRBJ1-6, with TRBD1 as a possible D gene (5 bases). V was trimmed by 4 bases and J by 14 bases, leaving 15 bases between them. This CDR3 has 13 residues. CDR1 and CDR2 from the germline V gene are MDHEN and SYDVKM. The DNA of the CDR3 is TGTGCCAGCAGTTCTGCCGGGGGTTTGACCCTCCACTTT. It translates to CASSSAGGLTLHF.

V and J are TRBV27 and TRBJ2-3; the match to TRBD2 covers 12 bases. V lost 3 bases to trimming and J lost 6 bases; unmatched junction nucleotides: 7. Germline V CDR1 and CDR2: MNHEY, SMNVEV (reference sequence). This CDR3 has 16 amino acids. CDR3 protein: CASSFTWTSGVDTQYF. The CDR3 DNA reads TGTGCCAGCAGTTTTACTTGGACTAGCGGGGTGGATACGCAGTATTTT.

The chain is built from TRBV11-2 and TRBJ1-1, with D maybe TRBD1 (6 bases). Germline CDR1 reads SGHAT; CDR2 reads FQNNGV. Deletions cut 0 bases from V and 3 bases from J, with 11 bases between. The CDR3 is 15 residues long. The CDR3 sequence: CASSLDMGAHTEAFF. In DNA form, the CDR3 reads TGTGCCAGCAGCTTAGATATGGGGGCTCACACTGAAGCTTTCTTT.

The chain joins TRBV7-9 to TRBJ2-7; maybe TRBD1 (6 bases). V dropped 5 bases and J dropped 1 base, with 9 bases sitting between them. The CDR3 is 13 residues long. The germline gives CDR1 SEHNR, CDR2 FQNEAQ (reference sequence). CDR3 DNA sequence: TGTGCCAGCAGCCTCGACAGGTCCTACGAGCAGTACTTC. This sequence encodes CASSLDRSYEQYF.

The chain links TRBV30 to TRBJ2-3; TRBD2 matches at 7 bases. The CDR3 runs 15 residues. V gave up 0 bases and J gave up 7 bases; unmatched junction bases: 10. Germline loops: CDR1 GTSNPN, CDR2 SVGIG (reference sequence). Here the CDR3 reads CAWSVSGGVTNTQYF. CDR3 bases: TGTGCCTGGAGTGTATCGGGGGGAGTGACGAATACGCAGTATTTT.